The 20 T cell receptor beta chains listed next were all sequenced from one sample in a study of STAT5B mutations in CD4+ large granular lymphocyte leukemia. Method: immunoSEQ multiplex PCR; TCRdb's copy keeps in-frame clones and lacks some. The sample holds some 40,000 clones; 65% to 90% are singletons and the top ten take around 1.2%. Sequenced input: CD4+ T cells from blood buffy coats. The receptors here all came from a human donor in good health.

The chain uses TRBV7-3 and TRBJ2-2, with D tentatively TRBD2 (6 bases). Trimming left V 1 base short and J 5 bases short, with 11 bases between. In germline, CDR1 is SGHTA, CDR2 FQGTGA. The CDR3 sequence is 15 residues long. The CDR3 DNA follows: TGTGCCAGCAGCTTAATCACGGGAGTAACCGGGGAGCTGTTTTTT. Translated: CASSLITGVTGELFF.

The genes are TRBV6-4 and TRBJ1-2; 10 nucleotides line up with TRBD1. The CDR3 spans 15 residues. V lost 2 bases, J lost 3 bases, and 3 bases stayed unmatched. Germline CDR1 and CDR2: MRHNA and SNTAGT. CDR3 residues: CASSDRDRGDYGYTF. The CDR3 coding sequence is TGTGCCAGCAGTGACCGGGACAGGGGAGACTATGGCTACACCTTC.

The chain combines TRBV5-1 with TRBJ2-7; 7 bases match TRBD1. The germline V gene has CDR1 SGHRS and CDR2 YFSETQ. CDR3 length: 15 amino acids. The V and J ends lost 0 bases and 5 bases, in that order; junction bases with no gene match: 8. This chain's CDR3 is CASSLGQGQAHEQYF. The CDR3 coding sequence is TGCGCCAGCAGCTTGGGGCAAGGACAGGCCCACGAGCAGTACTTC.

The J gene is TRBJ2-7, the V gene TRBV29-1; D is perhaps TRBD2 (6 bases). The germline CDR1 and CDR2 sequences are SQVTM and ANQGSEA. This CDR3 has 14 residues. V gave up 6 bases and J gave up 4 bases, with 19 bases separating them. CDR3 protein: CSVTGGAGSYEQYF. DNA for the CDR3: TGCAGCGTCACTGGGGGAGCGGGCAGTTACGAGCAGTACTTC.

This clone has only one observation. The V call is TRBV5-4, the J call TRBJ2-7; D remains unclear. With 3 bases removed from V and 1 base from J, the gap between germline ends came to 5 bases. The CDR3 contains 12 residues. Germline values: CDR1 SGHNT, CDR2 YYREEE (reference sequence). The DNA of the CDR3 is TGTGCCAGCAGCTACCTGTCCTACGAGCAGTACTTC. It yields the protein CASSYLSYEQYF.

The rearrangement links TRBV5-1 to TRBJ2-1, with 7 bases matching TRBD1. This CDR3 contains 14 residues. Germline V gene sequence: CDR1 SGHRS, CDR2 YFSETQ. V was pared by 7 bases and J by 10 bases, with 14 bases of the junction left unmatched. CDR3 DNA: TGCGCCAGCCTTCCCTCGACACAGGGACAGGAGCAGTTCTTC. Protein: CASLPSTQGQEQFF. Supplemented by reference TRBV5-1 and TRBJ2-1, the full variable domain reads KAGVTQTPRYLIKTRGQQVTLSCSPISGHRSVSWYQQTPGQGLQFLFEYFSETQRNKGNFPGRFSGRQFSNSRSEMNVSTLELGDSALYLCASLPSTQGQEQFFGPGTRLTVL.

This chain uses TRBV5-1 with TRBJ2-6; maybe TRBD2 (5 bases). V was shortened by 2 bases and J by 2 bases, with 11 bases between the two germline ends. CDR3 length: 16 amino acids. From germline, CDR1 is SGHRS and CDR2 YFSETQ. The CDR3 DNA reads TGCGCCAGCAGCTTTCTTCCAGCGGCTGGGGCCAACGTCCTGACTTTC. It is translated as CASSFLPAAGANVLTF. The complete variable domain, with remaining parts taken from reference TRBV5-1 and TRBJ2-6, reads KAGVTQTPRYLIKTRGQQVTLSCSPISGHRSVSWYQQTPGQGLQFLFEYFSETQRNKGNFPGRFSGRQFSNSRSEMNVSTLELGDSALYLCASSFLPAAGANVLTFGAGSRLTVL.

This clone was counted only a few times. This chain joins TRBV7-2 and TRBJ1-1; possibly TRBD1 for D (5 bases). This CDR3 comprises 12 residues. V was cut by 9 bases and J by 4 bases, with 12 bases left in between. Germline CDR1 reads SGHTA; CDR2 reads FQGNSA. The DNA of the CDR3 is TGTGCCAGTGTGGGGCGGCTCACTGAAGCTTTCTTT. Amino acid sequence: CASVGRLTEAFF.

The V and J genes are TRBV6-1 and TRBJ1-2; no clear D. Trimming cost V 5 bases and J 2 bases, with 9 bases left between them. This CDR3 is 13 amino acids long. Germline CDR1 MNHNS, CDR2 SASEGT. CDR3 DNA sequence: TGTGCCAGCAGTCTAGGTGAGAACTATGGCTACACCTTC. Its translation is CASSLGENYGYTF.

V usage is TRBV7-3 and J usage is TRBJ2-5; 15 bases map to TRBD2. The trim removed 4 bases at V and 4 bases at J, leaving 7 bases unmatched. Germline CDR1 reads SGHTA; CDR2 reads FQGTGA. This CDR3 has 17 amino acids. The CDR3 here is CASSSGLAGGWGETQYF. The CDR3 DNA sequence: TGTGCCAGCAGCTCTGGACTAGCGGGAGGGTGGGGAGAGACCCAGTACTTC.

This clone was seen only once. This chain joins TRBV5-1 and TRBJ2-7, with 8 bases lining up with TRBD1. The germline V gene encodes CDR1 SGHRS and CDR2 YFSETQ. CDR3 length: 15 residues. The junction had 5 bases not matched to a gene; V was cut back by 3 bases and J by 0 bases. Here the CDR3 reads CASSSTTGGSYEQYF. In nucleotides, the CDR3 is TGCGCCAGCAGCTCTACTACAGGGGGCTCCTACGAGCAGTACTTC.

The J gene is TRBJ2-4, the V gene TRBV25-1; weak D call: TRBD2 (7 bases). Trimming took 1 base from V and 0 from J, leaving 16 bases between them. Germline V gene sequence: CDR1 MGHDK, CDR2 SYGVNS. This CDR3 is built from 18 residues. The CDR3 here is CASSEFSGGTVAKNIQYF. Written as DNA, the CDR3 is TGTGCCAGCAGTGAATTTTCGGGGGGCACCGTAGCCAAAAACATTCAGTACTTC.

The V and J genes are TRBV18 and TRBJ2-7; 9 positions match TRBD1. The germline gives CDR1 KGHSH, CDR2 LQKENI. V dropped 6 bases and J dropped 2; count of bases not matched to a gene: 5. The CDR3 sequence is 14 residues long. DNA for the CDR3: TGTGCCAGCTCGCCCGGACAGGGGACCTACGAGCAGTACTTC. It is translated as CASSPGQGTYEQYF.

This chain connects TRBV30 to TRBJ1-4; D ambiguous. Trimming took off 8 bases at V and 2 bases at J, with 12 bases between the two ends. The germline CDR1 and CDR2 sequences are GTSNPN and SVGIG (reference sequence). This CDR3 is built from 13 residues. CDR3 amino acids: CALRHPTNEKLFF. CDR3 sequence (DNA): TGTGCCCTGAGACACCCCACTAATGAAAAACTGTTTTTT.

The CDR3 DNA follows: TGTGCCAGCAGTCAGGTGGTGGGCTATGGCTACACCTTC. Its translation: CASSQVVGYGYTF. The gene calls are TRBV2 and TRBJ1-2, with D unresolved. There are 13 residues in the CDR3. Germline V gene lookup returns CDR1 SNHLY and CDR2 FYNNEI. With 5 bases removed from V and 4 bases from J, the gap between germline ends came to 11 bases. Drawing the rest from reference TRBV2 and TRBJ1-2, the complete variable domain is EPEVTQTPSHQVTQMGQEVILRCVPISNHLYFYWYRQILGQKVEFLVSFYNNEISEKSEIFDDQFSVERPDGSNFTLKIRSTKLEDSAMYFCASSQVVGYGYTFGSGTRLTVV.

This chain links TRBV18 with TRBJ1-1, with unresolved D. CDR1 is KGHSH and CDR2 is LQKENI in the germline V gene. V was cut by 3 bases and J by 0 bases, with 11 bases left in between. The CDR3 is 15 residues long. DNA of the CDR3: TGTGCCAGCTCACCTCAGGACTTCATGAACACTGAAGCTTTCTTT. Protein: CASSPQDFMNTEAFF. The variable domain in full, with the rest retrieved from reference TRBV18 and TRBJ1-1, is NAGVMQNPRHLVRRRGQEARLRCSPMKGHSHVYWYRQLPEEGLKFMVYLQKENIIDESGMPKERFSAEFPKEGPSILRIQQVVRGDSAAYFCASSPQDFMNTEAFFGQGTRLTVV.

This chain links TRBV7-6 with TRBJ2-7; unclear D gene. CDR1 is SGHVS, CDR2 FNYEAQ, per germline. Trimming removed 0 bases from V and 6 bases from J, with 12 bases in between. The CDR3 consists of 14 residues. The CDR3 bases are TGTGCCAGCAGCTTAGCGTTGGGATCGGGCGAGCAGTACTTC. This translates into CASSLALGSGEQYF.

The CDR3 sequence: CASSFLGTGNEQFF. CDR3 bases: TGTGCCAGCAGTTTCCTCGGGACGGGCAATGAGCAGTTCTTC. The rearrangement links TRBV27 to TRBJ2-1, with D perhaps being TRBD1 or TRBD2 (5 bases each). The CDR3 extends over 14 amino acids. Trimming removed 3 bases from V and 6 bases from J, with 12 bases in between. Germline lookup yields CDR1 MNHEY and CDR2 SMNVEV (reference sequence).

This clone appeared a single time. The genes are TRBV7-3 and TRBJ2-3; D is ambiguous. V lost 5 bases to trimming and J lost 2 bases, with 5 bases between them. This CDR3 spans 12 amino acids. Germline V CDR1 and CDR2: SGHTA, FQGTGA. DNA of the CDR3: TGTGCCAGCAGCCCTAACACAGATACGCAGTATTTT. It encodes CASSPNTDTQYF. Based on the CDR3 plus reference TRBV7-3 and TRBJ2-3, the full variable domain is GAGVSQTPSNKVTEKGKYVELRCDPISGHTALYWYRQSLGQGPEFLIYFQGTGAADDSGLPNDRFFAVRPEGSVSTLKIQRTERGDSAVYLCASSPNTDTQYFGPGTRLTVL.

The CDR3 here is CASTTETGELFF. The CDR3 DNA sequence: TGTGCCAGTACTACTGAGACCGGGGAGCTGTTTTTT. This rearrangement joins TRBV19 to TRBJ2-2, with D unresolved. Looked up from germline, CDR1 is LNHDA and CDR2 is SQIVND (reference sequence). This CDR3 contains 12 residues. Trimming took off 7 bases at V and 5 bases at J, with 8 bases between the two ends.